A single sample gave rise to the 19 T cell receptor beta chains below, sequenced in a study of tissue T cells after allogeneic stem cell transplantation. Clones were sequenced by immunoSEQ multiplex PCR, and TCRdb holds only the in-frame ones, with some missing. The sample lists some 19,000 clones, 69% occurring once. Sequencing was carried out using blood. These receptors came from a female BALB/c mouse in good health. For this mouse line, the MHC haplotype is H2-d.

Remarks on this clone: Gene names follow the mouse nomenclature. The sequenced fragment ends 1 residue before the CDR3 boundary, so the rest is inferred from the germline J gene. This rearrangement joins TRBV19 to TRBJ1-6; D is perhaps TRBD1 (6 bases). TRBJ1-6 is noted as an ORF with a role that remains uncertain. Deletions cut 4 bases from V and 0 bases from J, with 14 bases between. CDR1 is FNHDT, CDR2 SITEND, per germline (reference sequence). There are 17 residues in the CDR3. The CDR3 DNA, read in part, is TGTGCCAGCAGTTTCCGGACAGTAAATTCCTATAATTCGCCCCTCTAC. This encodes CASSFRTVNSYNSPLY. The full CDR3 protein is CASSFRTVNSYNSPLYF.

With regard to this clone: Here the gene names and germline are mouse. The read ends 1 residue early relative to the CDR3; the germline J gene fills the gap. The chain uses TRBV4 and TRBJ1-4, with TRBD1 identical over 7 bases. Germline V lookup: CDR1 LGHDT, CDR2 YNNKQL (reference sequence). The length of the CDR3 is 16 residues. Trimming at V came to 5 bases and at J to 0 bases, leaving 6 bases not matched to a gene. CDR3 region: CASSPGQKFSNERLFF. CDR3 DNA (partial): TGTGCCAGCAGCCCGGGACAGAAATTTTCCAACGAAAGATTATTT.

Note on this clone: Gene names and germline refer to mouse. The read is 1 residue too short to cover the CDR3 end, so that end is filled in from the germline J gene. The chain combines TRBV19 with TRBJ2-2; possible D gene TRBD1, 7 bases. This CDR3 has 15 amino acids. With 1 base removed from V and 3 bases from J, the gap between germline ends came to 10 bases. Germline lookup yields CDR1 FNHDT and CDR2 SITEND (reference sequence). Incomplete CDR3 DNA: TGTGCCAGCAGTATAAAGGGGGCTTACACCGGGCAGCTCTAC. Translation gives CASSIKGAYTGQLY. The whole CDR3 sequence is CASSIKGAYTGQLYF.

Concerning this clone: Genes here carry mouse names. The sequenced CDR3 bases are TGTGCCAGCAGTGACAGGGGAGGGGGTGCAGAAACGCTGTAT. This encodes CASSDRGGGAETLY. The whole CDR3 region reads CASSDRGGGAETLYF. This chain joins TRBV13-1 and TRBJ2-3; the D gene is possibly TRBD1 (6 bases). The read ends 1 residue shy of where the CDR3 ends; the end is completed using the germline J gene. Germline lookup yields CDR1 NSHNY and CDR2 SYGAGN. CDR3 length equals 15 residues. V lost 2 bases and J 1 base, leaving 11 bases between the germline ends.

In the case of this clone: Gene names refer to mouse genes. The read falls 1 residue short of the CDR3 end, and the missing part is taken from the germline J gene. The V call is TRBV5, the J call TRBJ2-1, with D possibly TRBD1 on 5 matching bases. With 1 base removed from V and 0 bases from J, the gap between germline ends came to 10 bases. The CDR3 runs 16 residues. Germline assignment: CDR1 LGHNA and CDR2 YNLKQL (reference sequence). The CDR3 bases that were read are TGTGCCAGCAGCCAAGCTCAACAGGCTAACTATGCTGAGCAGTTC. Its translation: CASSQAQQANYAEQF. In full, the CDR3 is CASSQAQQANYAEQFF.

As concerns this clone: Gene names and germline refer to mouse. Read sequence stops 1 residue before the CDR3 end, and the germline J gene provides the missing end. V gene TRBV29 combines with J gene TRBJ1-4, with unresolved D. The germline V and J ends were trimmed by 2 bases and 4 bases, with 5 bases remaining between them. In germline, CDR1 is MSHET, CDR2 SYDVDS. This CDR3 is built from 13 residues. Here the CDR3 reads CASSLNNNERLFF. CDR3 bases read: TGTGCTAGCAGTTTAAACAACAACGAAAGATTATTT.

Note on this clone: Gene names and germline refer to mouse. The read ends 1 residue early relative to the CDR3; the germline J gene fills the gap. This rearrangement joins TRBV20 to TRBJ2-2, with D possibly TRBD1 on 5 matching bases. V lost 3 bases and J lost 2, with 7 bases in between. The CDR3 has 13 residues. CDR1 is GFQATS, CDR2 STVNSAI, per germline. The CDR3 loop reads CGASAGNTGQLYF. The CDR3 DNA, read in part, is TGTGGTGCTAGTGCAGGGAACACCGGGCAGCTCTAC.

Comment on this clone: Gene names refer to mouse genes. The missing CDR3 end, 1 residue past where the read stops, is filled in from the germline J gene. V gene TRBV13-2 combines with J gene TRBJ2-7; D may be TRBD1 (6 bases). Germline V gives CDR1 NNHNN, CDR2 SYGAGS (reference sequence). The ends were cut back, 5 bases at V and 7 bases at J, with 13 bases in the middle. The CDR3 is 12 residues long. The CDR3 region is CASGAGRGEQYF. The sequenced CDR3 bases are TGTGCCAGCGGCGCAGGGAGGGGGGAACAGTAC.

This clone was detected only a few times. The genes are named according to mouse. From the germline J gene comes the end of the CDR3, since the read stops 1 residue before it. This chain uses TRBV19 with TRBJ2-7, with D unclear. Germline-derived CDR1 and CDR2 are FNHDT and SITEND (reference sequence). Trimming cost V 2 bases and J 1 base, with 7 bases left between them. The CDR3 covers 13 residues. The sequenced CDR3 bases are TGTGCCAGCAGTATTCCTCCTTCCTATGAACAGTAC. Translating it yields CASSIPPSYEQY. The whole CDR3 region reads CASSIPPSYEQYF. The variable domain in full, with the rest retrieved from reference TRBV19 and TRBJ2-7, is GGIITQTPKFLIGQEGQKLTLKCQQNFNHDTMYWYRQDSGKGLRLIYYSITENDLQKGDLSEGYDASREKKSSFSLTVTSAQKNEMAVFLCASSIPPSYEQYFGPGTRLTVL.

On this clone itself: Gene names and germline match the mouse. The read is 1 residue too short to cover the CDR3 end, so that end is filled in from the germline J gene. The chain employs TRBV13-2 and TRBJ2-5, with a possible D match to TRBD1 (6 bases). Trimming left V 2 bases short and J 3 bases short, with 10 bases between. The CDR3 is 14 residues long. Germline CDR1 is NNHNN and CDR2 is SYGAGS (reference sequence). The part of the CDR3 DNA that was read is TGTGCCAGCGGTGAGGGGACAAAACAAGACACCCAGTAC. It is translated as CASGEGTKQDTQY. The full CDR3 is CASGEGTKQDTQYF.

In this sample, this clone turned up once. Germline and genes: mouse. The CDR3 is cut off 1 residue early in the read; its end comes from the germline J gene. The chain is built from TRBV19 and TRBJ2-5; maybe TRBD2 (6 bases). Germline CDR1 and CDR2: FNHDT and SITEND (reference sequence). This CDR3 comprises 14 residues. V was pared by 0 bases and J by 3 bases, with 8 bases between. The CDR3 region is CASSIAWGQDTQYF. CDR3 DNA, as far as it was read: TGTGCCAGCAGTATAGCCTGGGGTCAAGACACCCAGTAC.

With respect to this clone: One junction end disagrees with the germline gene, perhaps due to a read error. Each gene name is a mouse one. The CDR3 is cut off 1 residue early in the read; its end comes from the germline J gene. The chain carries TRBV13-2 and TRBJ1-3, with 10 bases lining up with TRBD1. This CDR3 contains 17 residues. CDR1 is NNHNN, CDR2 SYGAGS, per germline (reference sequence). The sequenced part of the CDR3 DNA is TGTGCCAGCAGTGACCCTCGACAGGGGGCGCGAGGAAATACGCTCTAT. Its protein is CASSDPRQGARGNTLY. The complete CDR3 sequence is CASSDPRQGARGNTLYF.

This clone was seen just once. Genes here carry mouse names. The read terminates 1 residue ahead of where the CDR3 ends, so the germline J gene completes it. The V gene is TRBV5, the J gene TRBJ2-5; the match to TRBD2 covers 10 bases. The V segment lost 4 bases and the J segment 4 bases; nucleotides outside the gene matches: 2. CDR3 length: 14 residues. In germline, CDR1 is LGHNA, CDR2 YNLKQL (reference sequence). The sequenced CDR3 bases are TGTGCCAGCAGCCCGACTGGGGGGAAAGACACCCAGTAC. Protein: CASSPTGGKDTQY. The entire CDR3 protein reads CASSPTGGKDTQYF.

This clone was found a few times. Mouse germline and gene names are used. Read data end 1 residue before the CDR3 end; the end is taken from the germline J gene. The chain joins TRBV14 to TRBJ1-3, with 8 bases lining up with TRBD1. The V gene's germline CDR1 is SGHDT and CDR2 FRDEAV. The CDR3 consists of 15 residues. V was clipped by 4 bases and J by 0 bases; unmatched bases: 3. CDR3 DNA, as far as it was read: TGTGCCAGCAGTGCCGGGACAGGTTCTGGAAATACGCTCTAT. Its translation is CASSAGTGSGNTLY. In full, the CDR3 reads CASSAGTGSGNTLYF.

This clone appeared a few times. The gene symbols are mouse symbols. The CDR3 loop is CASGDAGTISYEQYF. Partial CDR3 DNA: TGTGCCAGCGGTGATGCGGGGACAATCTCCTATGAACAGTAC. V is TRBV13-2 and J is TRBJ2-7; D is possibly TRBD1 (6 bases). The read terminates 1 residue before the CDR3 end, so the remaining end is supplied by the germline J gene. Germline-derived CDR1 and CDR2 are NNHNN and SYGAGS (reference sequence). This CDR3 region has 15 residues. Trimming left V 0 bases short and J 0 bases short, with 10 bases between.

Comment on this clone: Gene names refer to mouse genes. The read is 1 residue too short to cover the CDR3 end, so that end is filled in from the germline J gene. The rearrangement joins TRBV29 to TRBJ1-5, with TRBD1 identical over 8 bases. V lost 4 bases and J lost 4; bases outside the gene matches: 0. The germline gives CDR1 MSHET, CDR2 SYDVDS. The CDR3 covers 13 residues. The chain's CDR3 is CASSYRGNQAPLF. CDR3 DNA (partial): TGTGCTAGCAGTTACAGGGGGAACCAGGCTCCGCTT.

As to this clone: Mouse gene names and germline throughout. Read coverage stops 1 residue before the CDR3 terminus; the germline J gene supplies the remainder. V gene TRBV20 combines with J gene TRBJ2-4, with a tentative D call TRBD1 (6 bases). Germline V lookup: CDR1 GFQATS, CDR2 STVNSAI. The CDR3 covers 13 residues. The V end was cut by 5 bases, the J end by 5 bases, with 14 bases between. The CDR3 sequence: CGASGTPTNTLYF. The DNA read from the CDR3 is TGTGGTGCTTCCGGGACACCAACAAACACCTTGTAC.

To note about this clone: The gene names here belong to mouse. The read is 1 residue too short to cover the CDR3 end, so that end is filled in from the germline J gene. The genes are TRBV5 and TRBJ1-1; unclear D gene. Germline assignment: CDR1 LGHNA and CDR2 YNLKQL (reference sequence). The CDR3 covers 15 residues. V dropped 0 bases and J dropped 1 base, with 9 bases sitting between them. CDR3 bases read: TGTGCCAGCAGCCAAGAAGCCAGACGGAACACAGAAGTCTTC. Its translation is CASSQEARRNTEVF. The whole CDR3 protein is CASSQEARRNTEVFF.

Turning to this clone: Genes and germline come from the mouse. The CDR3 goes on 1 residue after the read ends, and that part is filled in from the germline J gene. The rearrangement uses TRBV4 and TRBJ2-3; 8 bases agree with TRBD2. Germline V gives CDR1 LGHDT, CDR2 YNNKQL (reference sequence). V shed 6 bases and J 1 base; nucleotides not matched to a gene: 0. This CDR3 has 13 amino acids. The DNA read from the CDR3 is TGTGCCAGCAGGACTGGGGGTGCAGAAACGCTGTAT. This codes for CASRTGGAETLY. Given in full, the CDR3 is CASRTGGAETLYF.